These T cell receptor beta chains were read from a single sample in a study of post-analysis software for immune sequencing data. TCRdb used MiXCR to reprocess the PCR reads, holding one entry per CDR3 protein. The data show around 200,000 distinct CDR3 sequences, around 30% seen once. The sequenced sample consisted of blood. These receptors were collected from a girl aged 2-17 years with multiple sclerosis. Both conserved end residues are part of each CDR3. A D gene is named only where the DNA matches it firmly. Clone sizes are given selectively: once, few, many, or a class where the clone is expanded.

CDR3 protein: CASSQALGGYTDTQYF; CDR3 DNA: TGTGCCAGCAGCCAAGCCTTGGGGGGGTACACAGATACGCAGTATTTT; clone size: -; D gene: TRBD2; V gene: TRBV3-1; J gene: TRBJ2-3
CDR3 protein: CSSGSRNEQFF; CDR3 DNA: TGCAGTAGTGGGAGTAGGAATGAGCAGTTCTTC; clone size: many; D gene: -; V gene: TRBV20-1; J gene: TRBJ2-1
CDR3 protein: CSAIDVPYAGTTEAFF; CDR3 DNA: TGCAGTGCCATAGACGTCCCTTACGCGGGGACCACTGAAGCTTTCTTT; clone size: -; D gene: -; V gene: TRBV20-1; J gene: TRBJ1-1
CDR3 protein: CASSQDFRGGEQFF; CDR3 DNA: TGCGCCAGCAGCCAAGATTTCAGGGGGGGTGAGCAGTTCTTC; clone size: -; D gene: -; V gene: TRBV4-3; J gene: TRBJ2-1
CDR3 protein: CAISQGGFGTEAFF; CDR3 DNA: TGTGCCATCAGTCAGGGGGGGTTCGGCACTGAAGCTTTCTTT; clone size: -; D gene: TRBD1; V gene: TRBV10-3; J gene: TRBJ1-1
CDR3 protein: CASSDRTGKFLVTF; CDR3 DNA: TGTGCCAGCAGCGATCGGACAGGGAAGTTCCTTGTCACCTTC; clone size: few; D gene: TRBD1; V gene: TRBV9; J gene: TRBJ1-2
CDR3 protein: CASCLASGMLVYEQYF; CDR3 DNA: TGCGCCAGCTGTTTGGCTAGCGGGATGTTGGTCTACGAGCAGTACTTC; clone size: many; D gene: TRBD2; V gene: TRBV5-1; J gene: TRBJ2-7
CDR3 protein: CASVGVKAEAFF; CDR3 DNA: TGTGCCAGCGTCGGAGTAAAGGCTGAAGCTTTCTTT; clone size: few; D gene: -; V gene: TRBV12-3/TRBV12-4; J gene: TRBJ1-1
CDR3 protein: CSARDLGGYTEAFF; CDR3 DNA: TGCAGTGCTAGGGACCTAGGGGGATACACTGAAGCTTTCTTT; clone size: -; D gene: -; V gene: TRBV20-1; J gene: TRBJ1-1
CDR3 protein: CSARSPGQREPYEQYF; CDR3 DNA: TGCAGTGCTAGGAGTCCCGGACAGCGAGAACCCTACGAGCAGTACTTC; clone size: few; D gene: -; V gene: TRBV20-1; J gene: TRBJ2-7
CDR3 protein: CAISSGAGGRISAEQYF; CDR3 DNA: TGTGCCATCAGTAGCGGGGCAGGGGGTCGGATCAGCGCCGAGCAGTACTTC; clone size: many; D gene: -; V gene: TRBV10-3; J gene: TRBJ2-7
CDR3 protein: CASSGGPTYEQYF; CDR3 DNA: TGTGCCAGCAGCGGGGGACCAACGTACGAGCAGTACTTC; clone size: many; D gene: -; V gene: TRBV9; J gene: TRBJ2-7
CDR3 protein: CAWRVGTGRDTQYF; CDR3 DNA: TGTGCCTGGAGGGTAGGAACAGGGAGAGATACGCAGTATTTT; clone size: once; D gene: -; V gene: TRBV30; J gene: TRBJ2-3
CDR3 protein: CSASMGAPRAGELFF; CDR3 DNA: TGCAGTGCTAGCATGGGGGCCCCACGAGCCGGGGAGCTGTTTTTT; clone size: few; D gene: -; V gene: TRBV20-1; J gene: TRBJ2-2
CDR3 protein: CASSLEPGGRDTQYF; CDR3 DNA: TGTGCCAGCAGCTTAGAACCGGGGGGCCGGGATACGCAGTATTTT; clone size: -; D gene: -; V gene: TRBV7-3; J gene: TRBJ2-3
CDR3 protein: CASSSWTGVGYNEQFF; CDR3 DNA: TGTGCCAGCAGCTCTTGGACAGGGGTAGGCTACAATGAGCAGTTCTTC; clone size: many; D gene: TRBD1; V gene: TRBV11-1; J gene: TRBJ2-1
CDR3 protein: CAIHKTGTFSTDTQYF; CDR3 DNA: TGTGCCATCCATAAGACAGGGACTTTTAGCACAGATACGCAGTATTTT; clone size: few; D gene: -; V gene: TRBV6-1; J gene: TRBJ2-3
CDR3 protein: CASRTTGMAPLHF; CDR3 DNA: TGCGCCAGCAGGACTACAGGGATGGCACCCCTCCACTTT; clone size: few; D gene: -; V gene: TRBV4-1; J gene: TRBJ1-6
CDR3 protein: CASSQESTASGYTF; CDR3 DNA: TGCGCCAGCAGCCAAGAATCGACCGCGTCTGGCTACACCTTC; clone size: -; D gene: -; V gene: TRBV4-1; J gene: TRBJ1-2
CDR3 protein: CASSGGHLYEQYF; CDR3 DNA: TGTGCCAGCAGTGGGGGACACCTCTACGAGCAGTACTTC; clone size: few; D gene: -; V gene: TRBV6-1; J gene: TRBJ2-7
CDR3 protein: CASSFSGGAKFF; CDR3 DNA: TGTGCCAGCAGCTTTTCCGGGGGGGCGAAGTTCTTC; clone size: -; D gene: TRBD2; V gene: TRBV7-3; J gene: TRBJ2-1
CDR3 protein: CASSFDRLIDTQYF; CDR3 DNA: TGTGCCAGCAGCTTCGACAGGCTGATAGATACGCAGTATTTT; clone size: -; D gene: -; V gene: TRBV7-9; J gene: TRBJ2-3
CDR3 protein: CASSNYMVGGYTF; CDR3 DNA: TGTGCCAGCAGTAACTACATGGTTGGTGGCTACACCTTC; clone size: many; D gene: -; V gene: TRBV6-6; J gene: TRBJ1-2
CDR3 protein: CATSRDGWQENTGELFF; CDR3 DNA: TGTGCCACCAGCAGAGATGGGTGGCAGGAGAACACCGGGGAGCTGTTTTTT; clone size: -; D gene: -; V gene: TRBV15; J gene: TRBJ2-2
CDR3 protein: CASSSGLAGGETQYF; CDR3 DNA: TGCGCCAGCAGCTCGGGACTAGCGGGAGGAGAGACCCAGTACTTC; clone size: few; D gene: TRBD2; V gene: TRBV5-1; J gene: TRBJ2-5
CDR3 protein: CASSLHRGGEQFF; CDR3 DNA: TGTGCCAGCAGCCTTCACAGGGGGGGTGAGCAGTTCTTC; clone size: -; D gene: -; V gene: TRBV13; J gene: TRBJ2-1
CDR3 protein: CASIGRGSQGYEQYF; CDR3 DNA: TGTGCCAGCATCGGGAGGGGCTCACAGGGCTACGAGCAGTACTTC; clone size: many; D gene: TRBD2; V gene: TRBV28; J gene: TRBJ2-7
CDR3 protein: CAVRTTSTDTQYF; CDR3 DNA: TGTGCCGTAAGGACGACCAGCACAGATACGCAGTATTTT; clone size: few; D gene: -; V gene: TRBV28; J gene: TRBJ2-3
CDR3 protein: CSARGFSKGGPVVNEQFF; CDR3 DNA: TGCAGTGCTAGAGGTTTTTCTAAGGGTGGACCAGTTGTGAATGAGCAGTTCTTC; clone size: many; D gene: -; V gene: TRBV20-1; J gene: TRBJ2-1
CDR3 protein: CSVGRGLEGTQYF; CDR3 DNA: TGCAGCGTTGGGAGGGGGCTGGAAGGGACCCAGTACTTC; clone size: many; D gene: -; V gene: TRBV29-1; J gene: TRBJ2-5
CDR3 protein: CAWSRTSGSAEQYF; CDR3 DNA: TGTGCCTGGAGTCGGACTAGCGGGAGCGCCGAGCAGTACTTC; clone size: -; D gene: TRBD2; V gene: TRBV30; J gene: TRBJ2-7
CDR3 protein: CSARYHQGNNEQFF; CDR3 DNA: TGCAGTGCTAGATATCACCAGGGGAACAATGAGCAGTTCTTC; clone size: many; D gene: -; V gene: TRBV20-1; J gene: TRBJ2-1
CDR3 protein: CASSYSETESGGYTF; CDR3 DNA: TGTGCCAGCAGTTACTCGGAGACAGAGTCCGGTGGCTACACCTTC; clone size: -; D gene: -; V gene: TRBV6-5; J gene: TRBJ1-2
CDR3 protein: CASSQDLGTGRETQYF; CDR3 DNA: TGCGCCAGCAGCCAAGATCTGGGGACAGGCCGGGAGACCCAGTACTTC; clone size: many; D gene: TRBD1; V gene: TRBV4-1; J gene: TRBJ2-5
CDR3 protein: CASSQEGGGGEQFF; CDR3 DNA: TGTGCCAGCAGCCAAGAGGGTGGCGGAGGTGAGCAGTTCTTC; clone size: many; D gene: -; V gene: TRBV3-1; J gene: TRBJ2-1
CDR3 protein: CASSLKRGHEQYF; CDR3 DNA: TGTGCCAGCAGCCTAAAGCGGGGCCACGAGCAGTACTTC; clone size: few; D gene: -; V gene: TRBV21-1; J gene: TRBJ2-7
CDR3 protein: CASSYSEGNYGYTF; CDR3 DNA: TGTGCCAGCAGTTACTCGGAGGGGAACTATGGCTACACCTTC; clone size: many; D gene: -; V gene: TRBV6-6; J gene: TRBJ1-2
CDR3 protein: CASRLAPSSYNEQFF; CDR3 DNA: TGCGCCAGCAGGTTAGCTCCGAGCTCCTACAATGAGCAGTTCTTC; clone size: many; D gene: -; V gene: TRBV5-1; J gene: TRBJ2-1
CDR3 protein: CSARDPGAPQHF; CDR3 DNA: TGCAGTGCTAGAGATCCCGGGGCGCCCCAGCATTTT; clone size: -; D gene: -; V gene: TRBV20-1; J gene: TRBJ1-5
CDR3 protein: CSVGSNYGYTF; CDR3 DNA: TGCAGCGTTGGGTCGAACTATGGCTACACCTTC; clone size: many; D gene: -; V gene: TRBV29-1; J gene: TRBJ1-2
CDR3 protein: CASSPGGGRLNYGYTF; CDR3 DNA: TGCGCCAGCAGCCCCGGTGGAGGACGGCTAAACTATGGCTACACCTTC; clone size: few; D gene: -; V gene: TRBV5-1; J gene: TRBJ1-2
CDR3 protein: CAISAQGGGYTF; CDR3 DNA: TGTGCCATCAGTGCACAGGGCGGTGGCTACACCTTC; clone size: -; D gene: -; V gene: TRBV10-3; J gene: TRBJ1-2
CDR3 protein: CSARREISTDTQYF; CDR3 DNA: TGCAGTGCTAGAAGGGAGATTAGCACAGATACGCAGTATTTT; clone size: few; D gene: -; V gene: TRBV20-1; J gene: TRBJ2-3
CDR3 protein: CASSEYSNHGEAFF; CDR3 DNA: TGTGCCAGCAGTGAATATAGTAACCATGGGGAAGCTTTCTTT; clone size: few; D gene: -; V gene: TRBV25-1; J gene: TRBJ1-1
CDR3 protein: CSVDSGAGSDEQYF; CDR3 DNA: TGCAGCGTTGACTCAGGGGCCGGGTCCGACGAGCAGTACTTC; clone size: many; D gene: -; V gene: TRBV29-1; J gene: TRBJ2-7
CDR3 protein: CASSQDTGDRGTANVLTF; CDR3 DNA: TGCGCCAGCAGCCAAGATACAGGGGACAGGGGGACGGCCAACGTCCTGACTTTC; clone size: many; D gene: TRBD1; V gene: TRBV4-1; J gene: TRBJ2-6
CDR3 protein: CASSMTSGADTQYF; CDR3 DNA: TGTGCCAGTTCCATGACTAGCGGCGCAGATACGCAGTATTTT; clone size: many; D gene: TRBD2; V gene: TRBV7-7; J gene: TRBJ2-3
CDR3 protein: CAWRVLMNTEAFF; CDR3 DNA: TGTGCCTGGAGAGTCCTGATGAACACTGAAGCTTTCTTT; clone size: -; D gene: -; V gene: TRBV30; J gene: TRBJ1-1
CDR3 protein: CASSPTTGPRIYNSPLHF; CDR3 DNA: TGTGCCAGCAGCCCTACCACAGGGCCCCGAATATATAATTCACCCCTCCACTTT; clone size: few; D gene: -; V gene: TRBV27; J gene: TRBJ1-6
CDR3 protein: CSVQPGTRNTEAFF; CDR3 DNA: TGCAGTGTACAGCCGGGGACACGGAACACTGAAGCTTTCTTT; clone size: many; D gene: -; V gene: TRBV20-1; J gene: TRBJ1-1
CDR3 protein: CASSLRAGMNTEAFF; CDR3 DNA: TGCGCCAGCAGCCTGAGAGCGGGTATGAACACTGAAGCTTTCTTT; clone size: -; D gene: -; V gene: TRBV4-1; J gene: TRBJ1-1
CDR3 protein: CASSAPRRSYSYEQYF; CDR3 DNA: TGTGCCAGCAGTGCCCCACGGCGGTCCTACTCCTACGAGCAGTACTTC; clone size: many; D gene: -; V gene: TRBV28; J gene: TRBJ2-7
CDR3 protein: CASSPGDGTSAGELFF; CDR3 DNA: TGCGCCAGCAGCCCCGGAGACGGGACTAGCGCCGGGGAGCTGTTTTTT; clone size: -; D gene: TRBD2; V gene: TRBV5-1; J gene: TRBJ2-2
CDR3 protein: CASRSSAGAGDTQYF; CDR3 DNA: TGTGCCAGCAGATCTTCTGCGGGAGCCGGAGATACGCAGTATTTT; clone size: -; D gene: TRBD2; V gene: TRBV12-3/TRBV12-4; J gene: TRBJ2-3
CDR3 protein: CASSLGSAGGGDTQYF; CDR3 DNA: TGTGCCAGCAGCTTGGGGTCGGCGGGAGGAGGCGATACGCAGTATTTT; clone size: -; D gene: TRBD2; V gene: TRBV11-3; J gene: TRBJ2-3
CDR3 protein: CASSPGTGLGETQYF; CDR3 DNA: TGTGCCAGCAGTCCCGGGACAGGTCTCGGGGAGACCCAGTACTTC; clone size: -; D gene: TRBD1; V gene: TRBV12-3/TRBV12-4; J gene: TRBJ2-5
CDR3 protein: CASRGRSEKLFF; CDR3 DNA: TGTGCCAGCCGCGGCCGGAGTGAAAAACTGTTTTTT; clone size: few; D gene: -; V gene: TRBV6-5; J gene: TRBJ1-4
CDR3 protein: CASSFAGTLTYNEQFF; CDR3 DNA: TGTGCCAGCAGTTTCGCCGGGACATTGACCTACAATGAGCAGTTCTTC; clone size: -; D gene: -; V gene: TRBV28; J gene: TRBJ2-1
CDR3 protein: CASSFGNTDTQYF; CDR3 DNA: TGTGCCAGCAGTTTCGGGAACACAGATACGCAGTATTTT; clone size: many; D gene: -; V gene: TRBV27; J gene: TRBJ2-3